The rows below give T cell receptor beta chains drawn from one sample of a study of post-analysis software for immune sequencing data. One entry per CDR3 protein results from TCRdb running MiXCR on the PCR reads. Among roughly 540,000 distinct CDR3 sequences, roughly 34% were seen once, and the ten largest hold about 5.6%. Sequenced sample: blood. These receptors were obtained from a girl aged 2-17 years with multiple sclerosis. CDR3s include the opening cysteine and the closing phenylalanine or tryptophan. Fields, in order: D gene, J gene, V gene, clone size, CDR3 DNA, CDR3 protein. The D gene is left open where the match is weak. Size values are once, few and many counts, or a class for expanded clones, and some rows have none.

NA | TRBJ1-5 | TRBV20-1 | few | TGCAGTGCTAGAGCGGTGGTTAGCAATCAGCCCCAGCATTTT | CSARAVVSNQPQHF
NA | TRBJ1-2 | TRBV12-3/TRBV12-4 | NA | TGTGCCAGCAGTTGGGCGAGGGGCTATGGCTACACCTTC | CASSWARGYGYTF
TRBD1 | TRBJ2-2 | TRBV9 | NA | TGTGCCAGCAGCGTAATGACAGGGGGCGCGGGGACCGGGGAGCTGTTTTTT | CASSVMTGGAGTGELFF
NA | TRBJ2-7 | TRBV29-1 | few | TGCAGCGTACCAACATACAAGAGGGGTGCGGGTACCTACGAGCAGTACTTC | CSVPTYKRGAGTYEQYF
TRBD2 | TRBJ2-7 | TRBV20-1 | few | TGCAGCCCGAGATTAGCGGGGGGCTACGAGCAGTACTTC | CSPRLAGGYEQYF
TRBD1 | TRBJ2-7 | TRBV5-1 | NA | TGCGCCAGCAGACAAAGCCGGGACAGGCAAAACGAGCAGTACTTC | CASRQSRDRQNEQYF
NA | TRBJ2-5 | TRBV6-5 | few | TGTGCCAGCAGTTATTACGACAGCCAGAAGACCCAGTACTTC | CASSYYDSQKTQYF
NA | TRBJ1-5 | TRBV12-3/TRBV12-4 | few | TGTGCCAGCAGTTTAACCGGGCCTGGGGGCAATCAGCCCCAGCATTTT | CASSLTGPGGNQPQHF
TRBD1 | TRBJ2-1 | TRBV20-1 | few | TGCAGTTCCGGGACAGATTACAATGAGCAGTTCTTC | CSSGTDYNEQFF
NA | TRBJ1-2 | TRBV6-2/TRBV6-3 | few | TGTGCCAGCAGTTGGACTCTGGACTTCGGTTATGGCTACACCTTC | CASSWTLDFGYGYTF
TRBD1 | TRBJ1-4 | TRBV29-1 | few | TGCAGCGTTCAGGGAGGACAGGCGCTCGAAAAACTGTTTTTT | CSVQGGQALEKLFF
NA | TRBJ2-4 | TRBV7-3 | few | TGTGCCAGCAGCATCAACAGCGGGCTGTTGGAAAACATTCAGTACTTC | CASSINSGLLENIQYF
NA | TRBJ2-7 | TRBV5-5 | NA | TGTGCCAGCAGCTTGGCTAGGGCGGGGACGACTACCTACGAGCAGTACTTC | CASSLARAGTTTYEQYF
TRBD1 | TRBJ1-1 | TRBV25-1 | NA | TGTGCCAGCAGGGAAAGGGGGCTGACTGAAGCTTTCTTT | CASRERGLTEAFF
TRBD1 | TRBJ1-1 | TRBV12-3/TRBV12-4 | NA | TGTGCCAGCAGTTTTTCAGCAGGACAGGGGGCCCGAACTGAAGCTTTCTTT | CASSFSAGQGARTEAFF
NA | TRBJ1-1 | TRBV29-1 | NA | TGCAGCGTTGCGGGGGGAGGGTGGAACACTGAAGCTTTCTTT | CSVAGGGWNTEAFF
NA | TRBJ1-6 | TRBV5-1 | few | TGCGCCAGCGAAGAAGAATCCAGGGGAAGGGGTTCACCCCTCCACTTT | CASEEESRGRGSPLHF
NA | TRBJ2-5 | TRBV4-2 | few | TGTGCCAGCAGCCAAGAAGGTCAGGACCAGTACTTC | CASSQEGQDQYF
NA | TRBJ2-7 | TRBV20-1 | few | TGCAGTGCTAGAAGGCTGAGGAATTCCTACGAGCAGTACTTC | CSARRLRNSYEQYF
NA | TRBJ2-3 | TRBV7-3 | NA | TGTGCCAGCAGCTTAGAAGCGGCGGGGGCGGGAGATACGCAGTATTTT | CASSLEAAGAGDTQYF
TRBD2 | TRBJ2-2 | TRBV5-1 | NA | TGCGCCAGCAGCTTTTTAGCGGGGGAGAACACCGGGGAGCTGTTTTTT | CASSFLAGENTGELFF
TRBD2 | TRBJ2-4 | TRBV4-2 | NA | TGTGCCAGCAGCCAAGATTTGAGGGGCGGGGGCATTCAGTACTTC | CASSQDLRGGGIQYF
NA | TRBJ2-3 | TRBV20-1 | few | TGCAGTGCTAGTGAGGGGGGGGGCCCCCACGGGGATACGCAGTATTTT | CSASEGGGPHGDTQYF
NA | TRBJ2-1 | TRBV7-6 | NA | TGTGCCAGCAGCCTTAGGACTTTCAATGAGCAGTTCTTC | CASSLRTFNEQFF
NA | TRBJ2-3 | TRBV5-6 | NA | TGTGCCAGCAGCTTTTGGAATAGCGTAGCAGATACGCAGTATTTT | CASSFWNSVADTQYF